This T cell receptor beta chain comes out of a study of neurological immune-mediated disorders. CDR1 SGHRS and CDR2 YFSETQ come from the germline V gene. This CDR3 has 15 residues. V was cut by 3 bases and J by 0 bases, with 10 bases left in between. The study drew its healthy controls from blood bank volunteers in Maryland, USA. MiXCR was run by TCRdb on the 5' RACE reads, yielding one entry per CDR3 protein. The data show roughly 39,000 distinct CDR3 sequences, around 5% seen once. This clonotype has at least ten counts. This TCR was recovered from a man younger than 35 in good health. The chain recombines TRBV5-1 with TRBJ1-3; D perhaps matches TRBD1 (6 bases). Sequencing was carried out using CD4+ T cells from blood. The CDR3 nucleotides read TGCGCCAGCAGCTGGAGGGGGAGCTCTGGAAACACCATATATTTT. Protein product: CASSWRGSSGNTIYF.